The TCR beta chain described here comes from a study of control samples from healthy donors and cancer patients. The repertoire was sequenced with immunoSEQ multiplex PCR; TCRdb's copy has only in-frame clones and lacks some. The sample has 120,000 or so clones, roughly 94% seen once. The CDR3 consists of 13 residues. Germline loops: CDR1 LGHDT, CDR2 YNNKEL (reference sequence). Trimming stripped 4 bases from V and 4 bases from J, with 8 bases between. V and J are TRBV3-1 (or the pseudogene TRBV3-2) and TRBJ2-1; no definite D call. The sequencing sample was made of blood. This sequence originates from a man aged 30 to 39 in good health. In DNA, the CDR3 is TGTGCCAGCAGCCCCGGCGTATACAATGAGCAGTTCTTC. This encodes CASSPGVYNEQFF.